Described below is a single T cell receptor beta chain sequence and its context. The source of the sample is a study of blood T cell repertoires in COVID-19. For the study at large: The United States, Italy and Spain were the sources of the acute and convalescent COVID-19 samples. Nucleic acid was either cDNA or gDNA, and it came from T cells, B-cell-depleted T cells, or PBMCs.

Original processing methods: Amplification of reference gene primers was used by the study to estimate nucleated cell counts. Clones were sequenced by immunoSEQ multiplex PCR, and TCRdb holds only the in-frame ones, with some missing. The V and J calls and clone size were taken over from that table, and D and trimming were inferred from the DNA. The data show around 250,000 clones, around 82% seen once. Germline V lookup: CDR1 SGHNT, CDR2 YENEEA. The CDR3 totals 17 residues. Trimming removed 0 bases from V and 3 bases from J, with 15 bases in between. The clonotype originates from a man aged 35-49 years with active or convalescent COVID-19. Sequences were obtained from peripheral blood. The V gene is TRBV11-3, the J gene TRBJ1-3, with unresolved D. CDR3 DNA sequence: TGTGCCAGCAGCTTAGATCGAGGCACTACAATTGGAAACACCATATATTTT. Its protein product is CASSLDRGTTIGNTIYF.